Included here is one T cell receptor (beta chain) sequence, with context. Its antigen is not identified. TCRdb called the PCR reads again in MiXCR, with one record for every CDR3 protein. The sample comprises more than 450,000 distinct CDR3 sequences, about 21% of which are singletons, and 0.84% rests with the top ten. This record belongs to a study of molecular identifiers for immune sequencing clone quantification. Germline CDR1 SGHAT, CDR2 FQNNGV. This CDR3 region has 13 residues. With 5 bases clipped from V and 6 bases from J, the junction kept 4 bases outside the gene matches. Points from the study as a whole: Naive cells had under 1% of molecules in clones above 20 RNA copies, effectors over 98%.

This chain links TRBV11-2 with TRBJ2-1; 7 bases map to TRBD1. This clonotype was obtained from a human donor in good health. Some libraries in this study had Jurkat cell RNA spiked in. The sequenced sample consisted of naive CD8+ T cells from blood, with Jurkat cell RNA spiked in. The sample's subset: FACS-sorted CD8+CD4-CCR7+CD45RA+ naive T cells. The DNA of the CDR3 is TGTGCCAGCAGCCCGGGACAGCGCAATGAGCAGTTCTTC. Its protein product is CASSPGQRNEQFF.